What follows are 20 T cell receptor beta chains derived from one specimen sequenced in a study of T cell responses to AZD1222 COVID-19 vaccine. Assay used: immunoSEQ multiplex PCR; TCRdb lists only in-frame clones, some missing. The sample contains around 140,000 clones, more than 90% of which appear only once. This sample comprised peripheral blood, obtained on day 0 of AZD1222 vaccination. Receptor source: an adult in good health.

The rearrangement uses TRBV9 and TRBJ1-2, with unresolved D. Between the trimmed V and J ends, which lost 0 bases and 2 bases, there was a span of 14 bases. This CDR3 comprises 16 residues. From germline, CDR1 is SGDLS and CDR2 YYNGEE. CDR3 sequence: CASSVEGGGENYGYTF. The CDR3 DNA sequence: TGTGCCAGCAGCGTAGAGGGCGGCGGGGAAAACTATGGCTACACCTTC.

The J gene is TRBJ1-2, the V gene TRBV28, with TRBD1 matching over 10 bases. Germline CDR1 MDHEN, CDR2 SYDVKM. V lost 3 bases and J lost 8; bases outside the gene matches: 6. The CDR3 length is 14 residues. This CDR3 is CASSLTGGAGGYTF. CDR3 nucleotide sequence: TGTGCCAGCAGTTTGACAGGGGGCGCGGGAGGCTACACCTTC.

In DNA form, the CDR3 reads TGTGCCAGCAGCGGACGCCTCGGACTGTCCTACGAGCAGTACTTC. It translates to CASSGRLGLSYEQYF. The genes are TRBV3-1 (or the pseudogene TRBV3-2) and TRBJ2-7; D is perhaps TRBD2 (5 bases). This CDR3 spans 15 amino acids. Germline V lookup: CDR1 LGHDT, CDR2 YNNKEL (reference sequence). Trimming left V 5 bases short and J 1 base short, with 15 bases between.

CDR3 sequence reads: CASSLERQGPLHF. For the CDR3, the DNA is TGTGCCAGCAGCTTAGAACGACAGGGCCCCCTCCACTTT. This chain connects TRBV11-2 to TRBJ1-6; 7 bases line up with TRBD1. Germline loops: CDR1 SGHAT, CDR2 FQNNGV. The CDR3 covers 13 residues. The ends lost 0 bases at V and 13 bases at J; junction bases unmatched: 3.

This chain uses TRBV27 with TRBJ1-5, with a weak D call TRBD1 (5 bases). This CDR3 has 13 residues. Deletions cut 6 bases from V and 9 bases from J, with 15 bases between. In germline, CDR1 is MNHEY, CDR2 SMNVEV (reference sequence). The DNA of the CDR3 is TGTGCCAGCAGGCTACAGGTTACCTCGCCCCAGCATTTT. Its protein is CASRLQVTSPQHF.

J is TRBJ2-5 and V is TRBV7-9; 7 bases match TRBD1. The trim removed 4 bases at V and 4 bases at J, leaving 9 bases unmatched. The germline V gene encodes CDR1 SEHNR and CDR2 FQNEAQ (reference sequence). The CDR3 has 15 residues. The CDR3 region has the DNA TGTGCCAGCAGCTCCACCATGAGGGGGCCAGAGACCCAGTACTTC. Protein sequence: CASSSTMRGPETQYF.

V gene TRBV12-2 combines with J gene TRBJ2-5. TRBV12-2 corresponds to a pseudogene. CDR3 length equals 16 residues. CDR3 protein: CASRLPPGKRGETQYF. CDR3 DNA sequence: TGTGCAAGTCGCCTACCCCCGGGGAAAAGGGGAGAGACCCAGTACTTC.

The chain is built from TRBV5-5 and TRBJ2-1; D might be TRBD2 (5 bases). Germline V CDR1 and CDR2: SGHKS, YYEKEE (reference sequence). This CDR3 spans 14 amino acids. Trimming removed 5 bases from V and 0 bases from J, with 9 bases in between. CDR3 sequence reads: CASRRESSYNEQFF. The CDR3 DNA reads TGTGCCAGCAGAAGGGAGAGCTCCTACAATGAGCAGTTCTTC.

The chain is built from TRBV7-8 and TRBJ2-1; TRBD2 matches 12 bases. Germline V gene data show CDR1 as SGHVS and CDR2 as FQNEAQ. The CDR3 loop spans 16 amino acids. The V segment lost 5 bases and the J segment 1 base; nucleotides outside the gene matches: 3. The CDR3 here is CASSPGLAGSYNEQFF. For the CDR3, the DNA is TGTGCCAGCAGCCCCGGACTAGCGGGGTCCTACAATGAGCAGTTCTTC.

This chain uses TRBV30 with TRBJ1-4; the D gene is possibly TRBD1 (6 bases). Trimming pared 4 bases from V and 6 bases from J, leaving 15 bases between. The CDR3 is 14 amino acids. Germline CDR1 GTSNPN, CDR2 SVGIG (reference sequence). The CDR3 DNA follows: TGTGCCTGGAACCACCGGGACATTCATGAAAAACTGTTTTTT. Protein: CAWNHRDIHEKLFF.

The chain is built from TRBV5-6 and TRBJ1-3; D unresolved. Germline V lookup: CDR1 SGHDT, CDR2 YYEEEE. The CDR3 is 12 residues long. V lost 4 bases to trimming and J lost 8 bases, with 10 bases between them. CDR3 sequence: CASSQLRDTIYF. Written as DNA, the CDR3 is TGTGCCAGCAGCCAACTCCGGGACACCATATATTTT.

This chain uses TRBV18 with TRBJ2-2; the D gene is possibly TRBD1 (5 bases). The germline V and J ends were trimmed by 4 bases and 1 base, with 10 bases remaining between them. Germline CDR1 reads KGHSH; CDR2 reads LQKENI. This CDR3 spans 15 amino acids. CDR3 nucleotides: TGTGCCAGCTCACTTAATACAGGGAACACCGGGGAGCTGTTTTTT. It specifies CASSLNTGNTGELFF.

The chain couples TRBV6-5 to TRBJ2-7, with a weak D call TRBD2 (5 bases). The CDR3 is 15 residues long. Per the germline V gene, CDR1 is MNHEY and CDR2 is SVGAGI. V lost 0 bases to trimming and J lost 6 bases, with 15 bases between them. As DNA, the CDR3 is TGTGCCAGCAGTTACTCGAGTAGGCAGAGCGGCGAGCAGTACTTC. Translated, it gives CASSYSSRQSGEQYF.

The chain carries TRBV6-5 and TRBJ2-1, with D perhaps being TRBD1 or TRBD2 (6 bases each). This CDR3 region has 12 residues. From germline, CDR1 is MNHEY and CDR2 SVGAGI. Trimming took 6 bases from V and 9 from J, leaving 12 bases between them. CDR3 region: CASRGGNGEQFF. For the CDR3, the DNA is TGTGCCAGCAGAGGGGGGAACGGTGAGCAGTTCTTC.

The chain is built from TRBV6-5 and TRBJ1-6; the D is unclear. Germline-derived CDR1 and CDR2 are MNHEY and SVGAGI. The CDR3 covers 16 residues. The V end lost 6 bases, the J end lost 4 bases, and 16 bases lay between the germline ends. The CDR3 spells CASRYRADNYNSPLHF. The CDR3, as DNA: TGTGCCAGCAGATACCGGGCCGATAATTATAATTCACCCCTCCACTTT.

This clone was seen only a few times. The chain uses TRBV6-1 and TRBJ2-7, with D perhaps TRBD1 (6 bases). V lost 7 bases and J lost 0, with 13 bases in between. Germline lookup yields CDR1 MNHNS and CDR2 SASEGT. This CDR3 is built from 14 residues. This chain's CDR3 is CASNIRGSSYEQYF. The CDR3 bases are TGTGCCAGCAACATCAGGGGTAGCTCCTACGAGCAGTACTTC.

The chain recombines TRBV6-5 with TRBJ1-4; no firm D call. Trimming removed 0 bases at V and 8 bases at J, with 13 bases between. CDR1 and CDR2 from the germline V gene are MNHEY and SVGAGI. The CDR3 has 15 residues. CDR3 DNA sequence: TGTGCCAGCAGTTACTCGTCGGTCTTAACGGAAAAACTGTTTTTT. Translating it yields CASSYSSVLTEKLFF.

CDR3 bases: TGTGCCAGCAGCCTCAGGACAGGGTTGAACACTGAAGCTTTCTTT. It is translated as CASSLRTGLNTEAFF. This sequence joins TRBV3-1 (or the pseudogene TRBV3-2) and TRBJ1-1; 8 nucleotides line up with TRBD1. Trimming took 4 bases from V and 0 from J; bases not matched to a gene: 4. Germline V lookup: CDR1 LGHDT, CDR2 YNNKEL (reference sequence). The CDR3 contains 15 residues.

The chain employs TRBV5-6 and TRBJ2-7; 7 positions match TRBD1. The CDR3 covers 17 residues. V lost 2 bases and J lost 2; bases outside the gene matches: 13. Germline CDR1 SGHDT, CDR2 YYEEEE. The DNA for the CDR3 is TGTGCCAGCAGCTTCGGAGACAGGGATTCGCTGCCCTACGAGCAGTACTTC. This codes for CASSFGDRDSLPYEQYF. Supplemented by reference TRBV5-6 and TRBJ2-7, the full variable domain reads DAGVTQSPTHLIKTRGQQVTLRCSPKSGHDTVSWYQQALGQGPQFIFQYYEEEERQRGNFPDRFSGHQFPNYSSELNVNALLLGDSALYLCASSFGDRDSLPYEQYFGPGTRLTVT.

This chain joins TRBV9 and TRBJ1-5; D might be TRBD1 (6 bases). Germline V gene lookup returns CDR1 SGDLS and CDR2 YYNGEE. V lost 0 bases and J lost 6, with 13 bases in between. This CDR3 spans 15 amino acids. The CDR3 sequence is CASSVAGGAGQPQHF. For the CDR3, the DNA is TGTGCCAGCAGCGTAGCGGGGGGGGCAGGTCAGCCCCAGCATTTT. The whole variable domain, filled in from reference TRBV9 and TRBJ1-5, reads DSGVTQTPKHLITATGQRVTLRCSPRSGDLSVYWYQQSLDQGLQFLIQYYNGEERAKGNILERFSAQQFPDLHSELNLSSLELGDSALYFCASSVAGGAGQPQHFGDGTRLSIL.